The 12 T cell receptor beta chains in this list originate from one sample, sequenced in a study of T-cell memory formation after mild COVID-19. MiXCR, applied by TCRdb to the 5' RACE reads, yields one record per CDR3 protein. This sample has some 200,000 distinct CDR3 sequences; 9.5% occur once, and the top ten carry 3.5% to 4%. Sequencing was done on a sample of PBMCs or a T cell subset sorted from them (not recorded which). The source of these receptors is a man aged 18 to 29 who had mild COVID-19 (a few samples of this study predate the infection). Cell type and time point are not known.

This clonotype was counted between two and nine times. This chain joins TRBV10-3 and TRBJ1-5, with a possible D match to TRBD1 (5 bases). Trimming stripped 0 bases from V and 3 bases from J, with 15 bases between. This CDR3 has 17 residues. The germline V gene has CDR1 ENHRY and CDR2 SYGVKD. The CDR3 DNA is TGTGCCATCAGTGAGTCGTACAGGCGGATTTCCAATCAGCCCCAGCATTTT. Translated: CAISESYRRISNQPQHF.

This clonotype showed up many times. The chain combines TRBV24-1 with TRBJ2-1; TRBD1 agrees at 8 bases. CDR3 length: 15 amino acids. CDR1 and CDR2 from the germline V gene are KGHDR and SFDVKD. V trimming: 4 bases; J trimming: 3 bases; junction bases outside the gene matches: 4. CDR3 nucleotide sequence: TGTGCCACCAGTGAGGGGGACAGGAGCTACAATGAGCAGTTCTTC. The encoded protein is CATSEGDRSYNEQFF.

In DNA form, the CDR3 reads TGTGCCAGCAGATCTTCGACAGGGGGCGGAAACACCATATATTTT. Translating it yields CASRSSTGGGNTIYF. This chain uses TRBV12-3 or TRBV12-4 with TRBJ1-3; TRBD1 matches 10 bases. The junction had 6 bases not matched to a gene; V was cut back by 6 bases and J by 4 bases. The CDR3 sequence is 15 residues long.

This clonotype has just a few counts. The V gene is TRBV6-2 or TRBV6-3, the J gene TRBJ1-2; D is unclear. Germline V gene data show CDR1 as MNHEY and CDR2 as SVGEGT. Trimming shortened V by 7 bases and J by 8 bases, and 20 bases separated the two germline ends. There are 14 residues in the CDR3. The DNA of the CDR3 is TGTGCCAGCATCACTATCGACGGTATGGGGGGCTACACCTTC. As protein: CASITIDGMGGYTF.

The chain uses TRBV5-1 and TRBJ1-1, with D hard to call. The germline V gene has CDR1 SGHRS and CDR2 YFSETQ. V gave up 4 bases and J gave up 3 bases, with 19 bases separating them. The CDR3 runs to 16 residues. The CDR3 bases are TGCGCCAGCAGCGACCAACCGCGATCAGGCTACACTGAAGCTTTCTTT. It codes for CASSDQPRSGYTEAFF.

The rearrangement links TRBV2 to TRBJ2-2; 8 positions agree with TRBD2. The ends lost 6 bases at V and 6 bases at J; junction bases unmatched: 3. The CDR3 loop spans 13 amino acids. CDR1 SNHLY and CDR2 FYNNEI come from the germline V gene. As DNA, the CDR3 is TGTGCCAGCAGGGCGGGACTAGCCGGGGAGCTGTTTTTT. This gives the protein CASRAGLAGELFF.

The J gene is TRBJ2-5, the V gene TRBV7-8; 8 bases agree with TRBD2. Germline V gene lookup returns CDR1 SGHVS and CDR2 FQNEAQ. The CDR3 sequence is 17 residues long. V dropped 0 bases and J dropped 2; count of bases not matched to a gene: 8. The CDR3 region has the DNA TGTGCCAGCAGCTTAGCACTAGCGGTCCTCAGGCAAGAGACCCAGTACTTC. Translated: CASSLALAVLRQETQYF.

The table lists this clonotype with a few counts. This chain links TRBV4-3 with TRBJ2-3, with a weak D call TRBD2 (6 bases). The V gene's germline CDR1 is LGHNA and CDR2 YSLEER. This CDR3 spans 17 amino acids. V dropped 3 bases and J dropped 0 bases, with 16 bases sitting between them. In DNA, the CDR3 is TGCGCCAGCAGCCACGTGCGGGGAGTACGAAGCACAGATACGCAGTATTTT. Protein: CASSHVRGVRSTDTQYF.

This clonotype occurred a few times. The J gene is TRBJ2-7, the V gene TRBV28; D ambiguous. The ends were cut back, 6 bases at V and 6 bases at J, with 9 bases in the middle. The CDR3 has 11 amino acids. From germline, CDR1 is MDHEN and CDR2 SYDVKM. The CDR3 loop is CASSTTIEQYV. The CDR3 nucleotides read TGTGCCAGCAGCACAACCATCGAGCAGTACGTC.

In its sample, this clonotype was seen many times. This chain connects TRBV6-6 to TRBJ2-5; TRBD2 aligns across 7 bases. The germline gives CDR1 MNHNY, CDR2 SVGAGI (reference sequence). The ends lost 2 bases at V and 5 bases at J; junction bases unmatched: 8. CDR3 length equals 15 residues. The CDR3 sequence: CASSYQAGFDETQYF. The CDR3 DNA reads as TGTGCCAGCAGTTACCAAGCGGGGTTCGACGAGACCCAGTACTTC.

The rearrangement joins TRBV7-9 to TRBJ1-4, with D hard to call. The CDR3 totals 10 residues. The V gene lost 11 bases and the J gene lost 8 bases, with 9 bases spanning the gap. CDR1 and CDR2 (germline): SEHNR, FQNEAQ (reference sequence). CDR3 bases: TGTGCCGGAGACTACGAAAAACTGTTTTTT. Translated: CAGDYEKLFF.

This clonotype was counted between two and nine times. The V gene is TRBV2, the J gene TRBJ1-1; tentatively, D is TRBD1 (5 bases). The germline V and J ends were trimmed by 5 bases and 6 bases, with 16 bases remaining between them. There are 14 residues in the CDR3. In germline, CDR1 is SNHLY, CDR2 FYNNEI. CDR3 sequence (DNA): TGTGCCAGCAGTAGGGACCGGAGAGGGTCTGAAGCTTTCTTT. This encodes CASSRDRRGSEAFF.